Below, 12 T cell receptor beta chains from the same sample are listed, as sequenced in a study of T cell responses to AZD1222 COVID-19 vaccine. Sequencing was performed with immunoSEQ multiplex PCR; in TCRdb, only in-frame clones are kept and a portion is missing. The sample lists some 140,000 clones; 92% were seen once. This sample comprised peripheral blood, obtained on day 0 of AZD1222 vaccination. Every receptor here comes from an adult in good health.

The chain carries TRBV2 and TRBJ2-7, with D unresolved. This CDR3 spans 13 amino acids. V was shortened by 3 bases and J by 2 bases, with 8 bases between the two germline ends. Germline CDR1 SNHLY, CDR2 FYNNEI. CDR3 in DNA: TGTGCCAGCAGTGATCGGCAAACCTACGAGCAGTACTTC. Its protein is CASSDRQTYEQYF.

The rearrangement links TRBV9 to TRBJ2-1; 8 bases map to TRBD2. CDR1 and CDR2 from the germline V gene are SGDLS and YYNGEE. J was trimmed by 0 bases and V by 2 bases; bases with no gene match: 4. The CDR3 spans 16 residues. The CDR3 sequence: CASSVRRGDSYNEQFF. The CDR3 DNA is TGTGCCAGCAGCGTCCGGCGGGGGGACTCCTACAATGAGCAGTTCTTC.

The rearrangement links TRBV5-6 to TRBJ1-2; no reliable D call. Per germline, CDR1 SGHDT and CDR2 YYEEEE. CDR3 size: 15 residues. Trimming removed 4 bases at V and 4 bases at J, with 17 bases between. The CDR3 DNA reads as TGTGCCAGCAGCCCGGTCCAGAGGCCGATCTATGGCTACACCTTC. Translating gives CASSPVQRPIYGYTF.

The chain is built from TRBV5-6 and TRBJ1-3, with D tentatively TRBD1 (6 bases). The CDR3 runs to 16 residues. Germline CDR1 reads SGHDT; CDR2 reads YYEEEE. V was shortened by 4 bases and J by 5 bases, with 19 bases between the two germline ends. The chain's CDR3 is CASSVNGQNHRNTIYF. In nucleotides, the CDR3 is TGTGCCAGCAGCGTCAACGGACAGAACCATAGAAACACCATATATTTT.

This chain links TRBV13 with TRBJ1-2; D call uncertain. This CDR3 has 13 amino acids. V was trimmed by 5 bases and J by 8 bases, leaving 15 bases between them. Germline V gives CDR1 PRHDT, CDR2 FYEKMQ (reference sequence). Written as DNA, the CDR3 is TGTGCCAGCAGCCCGGACCCGGCATCCGGCTACACCTTC. This sequence encodes CASSPDPASGYTF.

The rearrangement uses TRBV19 and TRBJ1-2; the match to TRBD1 covers 9 bases. With V trimmed by 0 bases and J by 4 bases, 3 bases remained unmatched. This CDR3 has 15 residues. Germline assignment: CDR1 LNHDA and CDR2 SQIVND (reference sequence). The DNA for the CDR3 is TGTGCCAGTAGTATAGAGGACAGGGGAGGCTATGGCTACACCTTC. Its protein is CASSIEDRGGYGYTF.

The chain employs TRBV3-1 (or the pseudogene TRBV3-2) and TRBJ2-3, with 13 positions matching TRBD2. There are 15 residues in the CDR3. Germline-derived CDR1 and CDR2 are LGHDT and YNNKEL (reference sequence). V shed 2 bases, J shed 6 bases, and the junction held 2 bases outside the gene matches. This CDR3 reads CASSQTSGGEDTQYF. The CDR3 nucleotides read TGTGCCAGCAGCCAAACTAGCGGGGGGGAGGATACGCAGTATTTT.

The J gene is TRBJ1-1, the V gene TRBV6-5; no clear D gene. In germline, CDR1 is MNHEY, CDR2 SVGAGI. CDR3 length equals 12 residues. Trimming left V 10 bases short and J 6 bases short, with 15 bases between. The CDR3 spells CATRSAGPEAFF. CDR3 in DNA: TGTGCCACCCGAAGTGCCGGCCCTGAAGCTTTCTTT.

This clone was seen at least ten times. V is TRBV9 and J is TRBJ1-6, with 10 bases fitting TRBD1. The length of the CDR3 is 15 residues. After removal of 3 bases from V and 5 bases from J, the junction contained 2 bases not matched to a gene. Germline V CDR1 and CDR2: SGDLS, YYNGEE. The CDR3 reads CASSAGQGDNSPLHF. CDR3 bases: TGTGCCAGCAGCGCCGGACAGGGGGATAATTCACCCCTCCACTTT.

V gene TRBV15 combines with J gene TRBJ1-1; 8 bases match TRBD1. The CDR3 extends over 15 amino acids. With 5 bases clipped from V and 5 bases from J, the junction kept 10 bases outside the gene matches. Per germline, CDR1 LNHNV and CDR2 YYDKDF (reference sequence). CDR3 sequence (DNA): TGTGCCACCAGCCCCACCCCACAGGGGGGGACTGAAGCTTTCTTT. The encoded protein is CATSPTPQGGTEAFF. The variable domain in full, with the rest retrieved from reference TRBV15 and TRBJ1-1, is DAMVIQNPRYQVTQFGKPVTLSCSQTLNHNVMYWYQQKSSQAPKLLFHYYDKDFNNEADTPDNFQSRRPNTSFCFLDIRSPGLGDTAMYLCATSPTPQGGTEAFFGQGTRLTVV.

CDR3 coding DNA: TGTGCCAGCAGCCAAAGACAGGTCGGCACCGGGGAGCTGTTTTTT. Protein sequence: CASSQRQVGTGELFF. The chain recombines TRBV6-4 with TRBJ2-2; possibly TRBD1 for D (6 bases). Germline values: CDR1 MRHNA, CDR2 SNTAGT. This CDR3 region has 15 residues. V was pared by 6 bases and J by 4 bases, with 15 bases between.

The chain employs TRBV30 and TRBJ1-2; D is unclear. The germline V gene has CDR1 GTSNPN and CDR2 SVGIG (reference sequence). The CDR3 loop spans 13 amino acids. V was clipped by 4 bases and J by 4 bases, with 13 bases between them. This CDR3 is CAWTPGRGYGYTF. Here the CDR3 DNA reads TGTGCCTGGACCCCCGGCCGGGGCTATGGCTACACCTTC. Supplemented by reference TRBV30 and TRBJ1-2, the full variable domain reads SQTIHQWPATLVQPVGSPLSLECTVEGTSNPNLYWYRQAAGRGLQLLFYSVGIGQISSEVPQNLSASRPQDRQFILSSKKLLLSDSGFYLCAWTPGRGYGYTFGSGTRLTVV.